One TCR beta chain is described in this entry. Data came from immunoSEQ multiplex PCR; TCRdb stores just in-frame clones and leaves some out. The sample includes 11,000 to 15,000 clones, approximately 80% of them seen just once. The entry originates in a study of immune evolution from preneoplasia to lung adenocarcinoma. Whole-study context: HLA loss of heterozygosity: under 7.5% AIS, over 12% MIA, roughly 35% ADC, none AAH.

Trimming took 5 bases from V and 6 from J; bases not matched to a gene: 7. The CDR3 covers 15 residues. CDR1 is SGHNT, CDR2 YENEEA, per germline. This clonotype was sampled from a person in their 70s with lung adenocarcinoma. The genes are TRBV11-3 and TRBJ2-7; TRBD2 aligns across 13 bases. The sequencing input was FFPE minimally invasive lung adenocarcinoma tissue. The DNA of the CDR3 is TGTGCCAGCAGCGCCGGGACTAGCGGGACTGTCGAGCAGTACTTC. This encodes CASSAGTSGTVEQYF.